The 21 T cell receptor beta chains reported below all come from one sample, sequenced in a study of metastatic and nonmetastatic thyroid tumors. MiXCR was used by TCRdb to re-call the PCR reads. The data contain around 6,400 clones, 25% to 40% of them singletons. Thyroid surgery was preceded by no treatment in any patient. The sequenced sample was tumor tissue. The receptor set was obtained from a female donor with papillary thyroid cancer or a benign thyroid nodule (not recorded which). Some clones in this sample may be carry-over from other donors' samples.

The CDR3 region is CASSYDRTPYEQFF. The CDR3 DNA reads TGTGCCAGCAGTTACGACCGGACTCCATATGAGCAGTTCTTC. V gene TRBV6-5 combines with J gene TRBJ2-1; perhaps TRBD2 as D (5 bases). CDR1 is MNHEY, CDR2 SVGAGI, per germline. V lost 2 bases and J lost 8, with 13 bases in between. There are 14 residues in the CDR3.

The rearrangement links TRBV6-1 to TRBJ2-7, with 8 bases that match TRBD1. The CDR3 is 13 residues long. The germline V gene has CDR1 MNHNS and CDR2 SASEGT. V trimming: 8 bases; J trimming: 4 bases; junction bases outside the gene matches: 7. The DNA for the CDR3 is TGTGCCAGCCGGGCAGGGGGCAGGTACGAGCAGTACTTC. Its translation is CASRAGGRYEQYF.

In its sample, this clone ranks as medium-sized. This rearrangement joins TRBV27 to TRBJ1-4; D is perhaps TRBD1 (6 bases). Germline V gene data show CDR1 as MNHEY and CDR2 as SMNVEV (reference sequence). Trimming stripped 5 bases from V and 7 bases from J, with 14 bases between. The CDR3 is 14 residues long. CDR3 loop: CASSRQAFGEKLFF. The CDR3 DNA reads TGTGCCAGCAGTCGACAGGCCTTTGGTGAAAAACTGTTTTTT. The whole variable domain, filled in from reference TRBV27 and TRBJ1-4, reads EAQVTQNPRYLITVTGKKLTVTCSQNMNHEYMSWYRQDPGLGLRQIYYSMNVEVTDKGDVPEGYKVSRKEKRNFPLILESPSPNQTSLYFCASSRQAFGEKLFFGSGTQLSVL.

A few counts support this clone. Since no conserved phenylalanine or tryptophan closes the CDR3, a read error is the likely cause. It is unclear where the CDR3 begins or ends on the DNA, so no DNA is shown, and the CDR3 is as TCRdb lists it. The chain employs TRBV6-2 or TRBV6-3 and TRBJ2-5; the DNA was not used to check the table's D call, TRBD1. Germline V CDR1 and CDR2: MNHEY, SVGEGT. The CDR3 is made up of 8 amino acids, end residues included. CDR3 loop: CASSYAGT.

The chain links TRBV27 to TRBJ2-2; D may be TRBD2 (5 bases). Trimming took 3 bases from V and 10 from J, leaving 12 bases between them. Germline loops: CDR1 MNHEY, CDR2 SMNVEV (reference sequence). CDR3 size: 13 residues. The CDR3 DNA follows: TGTGCCAGCAGTTTCAGAGGAGGATTGGAGCTGTTTTTT. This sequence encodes CASSFRGGLELFF.

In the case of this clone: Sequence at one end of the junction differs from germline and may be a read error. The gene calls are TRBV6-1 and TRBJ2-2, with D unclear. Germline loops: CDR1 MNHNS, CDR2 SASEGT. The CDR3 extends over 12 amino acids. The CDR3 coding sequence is TGTGCCAGCAGCAGGAACGCCGGGGAGCTGTTTTTT. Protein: CASSRNAGELFF.

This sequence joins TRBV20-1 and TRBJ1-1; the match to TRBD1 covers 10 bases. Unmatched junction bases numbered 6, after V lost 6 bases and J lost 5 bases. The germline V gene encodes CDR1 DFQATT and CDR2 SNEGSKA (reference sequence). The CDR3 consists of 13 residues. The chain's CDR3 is CSAPRDRGTEAFF. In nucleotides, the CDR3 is TGCAGTGCGCCCCGGGACAGGGGTACTGAAGCTTTCTTT.

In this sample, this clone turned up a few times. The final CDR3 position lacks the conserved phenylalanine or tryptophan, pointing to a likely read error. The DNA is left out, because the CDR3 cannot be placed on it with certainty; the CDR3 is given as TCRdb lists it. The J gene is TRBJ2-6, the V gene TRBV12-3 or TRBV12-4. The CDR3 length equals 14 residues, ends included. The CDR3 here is CAIRGNSGANVLTY.

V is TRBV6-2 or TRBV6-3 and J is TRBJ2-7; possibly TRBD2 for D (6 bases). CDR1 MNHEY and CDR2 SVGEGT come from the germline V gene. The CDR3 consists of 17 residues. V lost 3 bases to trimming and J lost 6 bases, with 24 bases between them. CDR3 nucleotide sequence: TGTGCCAGCAGTTATTTAGTCTCCAGCGGGCCGAGGGTCGAGCAGTACTTC. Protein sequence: CASSYLVSSGPRVEQYF.

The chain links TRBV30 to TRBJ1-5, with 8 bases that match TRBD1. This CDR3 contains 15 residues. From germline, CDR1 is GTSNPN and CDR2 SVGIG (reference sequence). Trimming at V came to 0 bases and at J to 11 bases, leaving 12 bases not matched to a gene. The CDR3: CAWSVRFRTGLSQHF. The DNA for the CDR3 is TGTGCCTGGAGTGTACGTTTTAGGACAGGGTTATCCCAGCATTTT.

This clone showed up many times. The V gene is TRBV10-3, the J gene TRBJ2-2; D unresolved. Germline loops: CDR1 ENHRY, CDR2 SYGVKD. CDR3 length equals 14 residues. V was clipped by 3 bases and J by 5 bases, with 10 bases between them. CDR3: CAISDETPTGELFF. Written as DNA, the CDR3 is TGTGCCATCAGTGATGAGACTCCGACCGGGGAGCTGTTTTTT.

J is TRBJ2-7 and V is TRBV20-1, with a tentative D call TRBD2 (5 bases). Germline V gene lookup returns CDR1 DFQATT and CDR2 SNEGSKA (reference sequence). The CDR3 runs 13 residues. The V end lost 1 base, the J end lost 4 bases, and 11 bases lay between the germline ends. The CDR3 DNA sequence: TGCAGTGCTAGAGGGCTAGCAGGTTACGAGCAGTACTTC. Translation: CSARGLAGYEQYF.

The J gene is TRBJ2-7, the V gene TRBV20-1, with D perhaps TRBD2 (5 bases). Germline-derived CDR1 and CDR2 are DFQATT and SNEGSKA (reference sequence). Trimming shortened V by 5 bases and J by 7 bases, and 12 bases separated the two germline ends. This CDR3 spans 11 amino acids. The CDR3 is CSAVLLVEQYF. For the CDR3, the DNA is TGCAGTGCTGTTTTACTAGTTGAGCAGTACTTC.

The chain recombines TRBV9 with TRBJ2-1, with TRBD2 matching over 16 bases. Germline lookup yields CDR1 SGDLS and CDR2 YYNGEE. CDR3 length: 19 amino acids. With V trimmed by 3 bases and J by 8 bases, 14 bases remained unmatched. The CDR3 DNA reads TGTGCCAGCAGCGAGGGGGGACTAGCGGGAGGGACACCTCAGGATGAGCAGTTCTTC. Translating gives CASSEGGLAGGTPQDEQFF. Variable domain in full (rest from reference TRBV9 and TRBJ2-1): DSGVTQTPKHLITATGQRVTLRCSPRSGDLSVYWYQQSLDQGLQFLIQYYNGEERAKGNILERFSAQQFPDLHSELNLSSLELGDSALYFCASSEGGLAGGTPQDEQFFGPGTRLTVL.

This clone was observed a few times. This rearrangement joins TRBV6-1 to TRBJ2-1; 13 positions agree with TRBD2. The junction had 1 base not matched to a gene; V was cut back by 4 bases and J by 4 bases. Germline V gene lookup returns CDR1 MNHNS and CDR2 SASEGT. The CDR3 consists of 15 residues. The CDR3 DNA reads TGTGCCAGCAGTGTACTAGCGGGAGGGTACAATGAGCAGTTCTTC. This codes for CASSVLAGGYNEQFF.

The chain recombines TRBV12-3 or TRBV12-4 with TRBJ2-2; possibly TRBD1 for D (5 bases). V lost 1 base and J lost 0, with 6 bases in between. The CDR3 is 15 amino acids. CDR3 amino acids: CASSLGTTNTGELFF. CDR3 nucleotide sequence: TGTGCCAGCAGTTTAGGGACAACGAACACCGGGGAGCTGTTTTTT.

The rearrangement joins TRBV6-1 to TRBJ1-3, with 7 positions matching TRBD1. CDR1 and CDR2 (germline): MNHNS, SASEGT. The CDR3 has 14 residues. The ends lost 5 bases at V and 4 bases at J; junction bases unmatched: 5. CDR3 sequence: CASSSPGQGNTIYF. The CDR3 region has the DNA TGTGCCAGCAGTTCACCGGGACAGGGAAACACCATATATTTT.

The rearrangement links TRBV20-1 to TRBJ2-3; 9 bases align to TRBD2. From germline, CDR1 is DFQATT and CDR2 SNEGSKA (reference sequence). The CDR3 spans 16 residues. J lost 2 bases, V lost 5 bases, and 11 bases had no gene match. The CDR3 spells CSAPSRLADLTDTQYF. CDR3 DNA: TGCAGTGCTCCTTCCCGACTAGCGGACCTCACAGATACGCAGTATTTT.

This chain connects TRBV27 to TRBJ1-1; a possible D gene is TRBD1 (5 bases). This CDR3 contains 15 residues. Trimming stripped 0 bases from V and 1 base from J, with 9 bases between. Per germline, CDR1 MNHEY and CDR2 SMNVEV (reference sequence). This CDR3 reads CASSLSRGANTEAFF. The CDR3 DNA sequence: TGTGCCAGCAGTTTATCTCGAGGGGCGAACACTGAAGCTTTCTTT.

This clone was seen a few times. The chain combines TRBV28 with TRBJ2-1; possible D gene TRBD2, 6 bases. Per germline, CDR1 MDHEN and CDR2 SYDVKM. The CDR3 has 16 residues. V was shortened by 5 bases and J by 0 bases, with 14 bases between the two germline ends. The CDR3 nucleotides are TGTGCCAGCAGTCCCTTAGCGGTAAGCTCCTACAATGAGCAGTTCTTC. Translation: CASSPLAVSSYNEQFF.

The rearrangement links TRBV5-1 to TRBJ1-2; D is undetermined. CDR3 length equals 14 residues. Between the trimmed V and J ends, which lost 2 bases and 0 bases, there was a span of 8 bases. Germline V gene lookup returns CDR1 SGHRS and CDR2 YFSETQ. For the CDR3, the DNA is TGCGCCAGCAGCTTTGAGTTAGCTAACTATGGCTACACCTTC. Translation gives CASSFELANYGYTF. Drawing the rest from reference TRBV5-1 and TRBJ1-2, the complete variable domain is KAGVTQTPRYLIKTRGQQVTLSCSPISGHRSVSWYQQTPGQGLQFLFEYFSETQRNKGNFPGRFSGRQFSNSRSEMNVSTLELGDSALYLCASSFELANYGYTFGSGTRLTVV.